A single sample gave rise to the 22 T cell receptor beta chains below, sequenced in a study of cytomegalovirus exposure and HLA in healthy donors. Both 60 Vbeta primers and 13 Jbeta primers went into the PCR. Clones were read by immunoSEQ multiplex PCR, and TCRdb kept only the in-frame ones, dropping some. Among about 100,000 clones listed, around 81% were seen once. Sequencing was performed on PBMCs. These receptors were taken from a woman aged 70-85 years in good health and CMV-seropositive.

V usage is TRBV9 and J usage is TRBJ2-5; TRBD1 matches 9 bases. The CDR3 totals 17 residues. The V segment lost 3 bases and the J segment 2 bases; nucleotides outside the gene matches: 11. Germline values: CDR1 SGDLS, CDR2 YYNGEE. The CDR3 DNA follows: TGTGCCAGCAGCGGGAGGCGGGGGACAGGGAGACAAGAGACCCAGTACTTC. This encodes CASSGRRGTGRQETQYF.

The CDR3 loop is CASSAVMNRDRYNEQFF. In DNA form, the CDR3 reads TGTGCCAGCAGCGCGGTCATGAACCGGGACAGATACAATGAGCAGTTCTTC. The gene calls are TRBV5-6 and TRBJ2-1; 7 positions agree with TRBD1. There are 17 residues in the CDR3. Germline V CDR1 and CDR2: SGHDT, YYEEEE. V trimming: 4 bases; J trimming: 4 bases; junction bases outside the gene matches: 14.

The rearrangement joins TRBV5-1 to TRBJ2-7; TRBD2 matches 9 bases. Germline V gives CDR1 SGHRS, CDR2 YFSETQ. V was clipped by 0 bases and J by 6 bases; unmatched bases: 13. This CDR3 region has 17 residues. For the CDR3, the DNA is TGCGCCAGCAGCTTGGCAAGCGGGAGGCCGTTATATAGCGAGCAGTACTTC. This translates into CASSLASGRPLYSEQYF. Filled out from reference TRBV5-1 and TRBJ2-7, the complete variable domain reads KAGVTQTPRYLIKTRGQQVTLSCSPISGHRSVSWYQQTPGQGLQFLFEYFSETQRNKGNFPGRFSGRQFSNSRSEMNVSTLELGDSALYLCASSLASGRPLYSEQYFGPGTRLTVT.

The chain links TRBV4-2 to TRBJ2-1, with D possibly being TRBD2 (5 bases). CDR1 and CDR2 (germline): LGHNA, YNFKEQ. V was shortened by 0 bases and J by 0 bases, with 6 bases between the two germline ends. The CDR3 totals 15 residues. CDR3 in amino acids: CASSQDGSSYNEQFF. CDR3 bases: TGTGCCAGCAGCCAAGATGGGAGCTCCTACAATGAGCAGTTCTTC.

This chain joins TRBV30 and TRBJ1-5; 9 bases are a match to TRBD1. Trimming cost V 0 bases and J 4 bases; bases outside gene matches: 4. The CDR3 length is 15 residues. The germline V gene encodes CDR1 GTSNPN and CDR2 SVGIG (reference sequence). CDR3 protein: CAWSVQQGANQPQHF. The CDR3, as DNA: TGTGCCTGGAGTGTACAACAGGGGGCGAATCAGCCCCAGCATTTT.

The rearrangement joins TRBV4-2 to TRBJ2-7; 8 bases line up with TRBD2. The CDR3 runs 15 residues. Trimming cost V 1 base and J 2 bases; bases outside gene matches: 4. Germline CDR1 and CDR2: LGHNA and YNFKEQ. The CDR3 region has the DNA TGTGCCAGCAGCCAAGGGACGGGAGGGCCCTACGAGCAGTACTTC. Amino acids: CASSQGTGGPYEQYF.

This CDR3 is CASSLRDRVSEQYF. The CDR3 nucleotides are TGTGCCAGCAGCTTAAGAGACAGGGTGTCCGAGCAGTACTTC. The chain combines TRBV5-5 with TRBJ2-7; 7 nucleotides align to TRBD1. Germline assignment: CDR1 SGHKS and CDR2 YYEKEE (reference sequence). V lost 2 bases and J lost 6; bases outside the gene matches: 8. There are 14 residues in the CDR3.

The V call is TRBV5-1, the J call TRBJ2-5; 7 bases match TRBD2. CDR1 SGHRS and CDR2 YFSETQ come from the germline V gene. The CDR3 covers 15 residues. Trimming at V came to 0 bases and at J to 1 base, leaving 3 bases not matched to a gene. The CDR3 spells CASSLGLATQETQYF. The DNA for the CDR3 is TGCGCCAGCAGCTTGGGACTAGCTACCCAAGAGACCCAGTACTTC. Full variable domain (rest looked up from reference TRBV5-1 and TRBJ2-5): KAGVTQTPRYLIKTRGQQVTLSCSPISGHRSVSWYQQTPGQGLQFLFEYFSETQRNKGNFPGRFSGRQFSNSRSEMNVSTLELGDSALYLCASSLGLATQETQYFGPGTRLLVL.

Remarks on this clone: At one end the junction does not follow the germline gene, possibly because of a read error. The gene calls are TRBV29-1 and TRBJ1-1; D call uncertain. The CDR3 runs to 9 residues. Germline lookup yields CDR1 SQVTM and CDR2 ANQGSEA. CDR3 residues: CSVGPEAFF. CDR3 bases: TGCAGCGTTGGTCCCGAAGCTTTTTTT.

The chain recombines TRBV7-3 with TRBJ1-1; 9 bases line up with TRBD1. The ends lost 1 base at V and 3 bases at J; junction bases unmatched: 15. The germline gives CDR1 SGHTA, CDR2 FQGTGA. This CDR3 has 19 amino acids. The CDR3 DNA sequence: TGTGCCAGCAGCTTAAAAAGGCCCGGGACAGGGCAAGTGGACACTGAAGCTTTCTTT. This translates into CASSLKRPGTGQVDTEAFF.

The chain employs TRBV7-2 and TRBJ2-7; 10 nucleotides match TRBD2. J was trimmed by 11 bases and V by 6 bases; bases with no gene match: 16. The CDR3 totals 15 residues. The germline CDR1 and CDR2 sequences are SGHTA and FQGNSA. The CDR3 DNA sequence: TGTGCCAGCAGGTCCCCTAGCGGGGGCCCCCAGACGAAGTACTTC. Protein product: CASRSPSGGPQTKYF.

Of note for this clone: Other DNA sequences in this specimen translate into the identical CDR3. The rearrangement joins TRBV10-1 to TRBJ2-1; 9 positions match TRBD2. Germline CDR1 reads WNHNN; CDR2 reads SYGVQD (reference sequence). The V gene end was trimmed by 0 bases and the J gene end by 7 bases; junction bases not matched to a gene: 1. The CDR3 contains 14 residues. CDR3 in amino acids: CASSESSGRNEQFF. Written as DNA, the CDR3 is TGCGCCAGCAGTGAGTCGAGCGGGAGGAATGAGCAGTTCTTC.

The chain is built from TRBV5-1 and TRBJ2-5; 7 bases align to TRBD2. The J call may be in error: the DNA end matches TRBJ2-7 better. The CDR3 sequence is 14 residues long. The germline V gene has CDR1 SGHRS and CDR2 YFSETQ. The CDR3 loop reads CASTDPSGTYEQYF. The CDR3 nucleotides read TGCGCCAGCACCGACCCTAGCGGCACCTACGAGCAGTACTTC.

The chain has TRBV10-3 and TRBJ1-3; 8 bases are a match to TRBD1. V was clipped by 3 bases and J by 7 bases; unmatched bases: 8. Germline V CDR1 and CDR2: ENHRY, SYGVKD. This CDR3 contains 15 residues. CDR3 DNA: TGTGCCATCAGTGAAAGGACAGGGAATGGGAACACCATATATTTT. This translates into CAISERTGNGNTIYF.

V is TRBV7-2 and J is TRBJ2-1; a possible D gene is TRBD2 (5 bases). The V end was cut by 2 bases, the J end by 7 bases, with 12 bases between. This CDR3 has 14 residues. Germline V CDR1 and CDR2: SGHTA, FQGNSA. The DNA of the CDR3 is TGTGCCAGCAGCTTATTATCCAGGAGGAATGAGCAGTTCTTC. Amino acid sequence: CASSLLSRRNEQFF.

CDR3 amino acids: CASSSASATNEKLFF. CDR3 DNA: TGTGCCAGCAGTTCCGCGTCTGCAACTAATGAAAAACTGTTTTTT. The rearrangement links TRBV6-5 to TRBJ1-4; D not resolved. The germline gives CDR1 MNHEY, CDR2 SVGAGI. V lost 4 bases and J lost 0, with 9 bases in between. This CDR3 has 15 amino acids.

The rearrangement joins TRBV7-8 to TRBJ2-1; D is possibly TRBD2 (5 bases). Germline V gene sequence: CDR1 SGHVS, CDR2 FQNEAQ. The CDR3 has 14 residues. V was cut by 3 bases and J by 7 bases, with 13 bases left in between. The CDR3 nucleotides are TGTGCCAGCAGCTTGACGGGATTGGAGAATGAGCAGTTCTTC. Protein: CASSLTGLENEQFF.

The gene calls are TRBV30 and TRBJ1-5, with D unclear. CDR3 length equals 16 residues. CDR1 is GTSNPN and CDR2 is SVGIG in the germline V gene (reference sequence). Trimming shortened V by 0 bases and J by 10 bases, and 22 bases separated the two germline ends. The CDR3 DNA follows: TGTGCCTGGAGTGTAGTAGGACTGCGTGGTTCGGTACCCCAGCATTTT. Protein: CAWSVVGLRGSVPQHF.

The V and J genes are TRBV7-3 and TRBJ2-3; tentatively, D is TRBD2 (7 bases). The germline CDR1 and CDR2 sequences are SGHTA and FQGTGA. V lost 0 bases and J lost 0, with 13 bases in between. There are 17 residues in the CDR3. CDR3 loop: CASSLTVGGTSTDTQYF. In DNA, the CDR3 is TGTGCCAGCAGCTTAACGGTGGGGGGGACAAGCACAGATACGCAGTATTTT.

This rearrangement joins TRBV5-1 to TRBJ2-7; D is unresolved. The V and J ends lost 2 bases and 0 bases respectively, with 9 bases between them. The CDR3 runs 14 residues. Per germline, CDR1 SGHRS and CDR2 YFSETQ. The CDR3 region is CASSLTAGSYEQYF. In nucleotides, the CDR3 is TGCGCCAGCAGCTTAACGGCAGGCTCCTACGAGCAGTACTTC.

The rearrangement links TRBV5-1 to TRBJ2-5; maybe TRBD1 (6 bases). Trimming removed 4 bases from V and 4 bases from J, with 11 bases in between. The germline V gene has CDR1 SGHRS and CDR2 YFSETQ. The CDR3 contains 13 residues. CDR3 DNA: TGCGCCAGCAGCCCAAAGACAGGAGAGACCCAGTACTTC. Translated, it gives CASSPKTGETQYF.

This clone was seen more than once but under ten times. Written as DNA, the CDR3 is TGTGCCAGCAGTGAACCGGGGGGGCGGGAGCAGTACTTC. This gives the protein CASSEPGGREQYF. This chain links TRBV25-1 with TRBJ2-7; 8 bases match TRBD2. Trimming cost V 2 bases and J 7 bases; bases outside gene matches: 4. Germline V gene lookup returns CDR1 MGHDK and CDR2 SYGVNS. The CDR3 runs to 13 residues.